This T cell receptor beta chain is from a study of cytomegalovirus exposure and HLA in healthy donors. Study-level results: In vitro experiments confirmed that three CMV-associated chains were specific for CMV antigens. Reports showed the classifier diagnosing cytomegalovirus status with high specificity and sensitivity.

Germline values: CDR1 MDHEN, CDR2 SYDVKM. This CDR3 spans 16 amino acids. After removal of 3 bases from V and 3 bases from J, the junction contained 9 bases not matched to a gene. Measured with immunoSEQ multiplex PCR; TCRdb has only the in-frame clones, and not every one. Found here are under 200,000 clones, roughly 86% of them singletons; the top ten hold about 9.4%. For this clone: Antigen unknown.

The donors were in the approximately 120-subject validation cohort; that cohort was separate from the 666-subject first cohort. The J gene is TRBJ2-7, the V gene TRBV28, with 9 bases fitting TRBD2. Sequenced sample: PBMCs. This clonotype was obtained from a woman aged 18-35 years in good health and CMV-seropositive. In DNA, the CDR3 is TGTGCCAGCAGTTTGGGCCTAGCGGGATGGGACTACGAGCAGTACTTC. Its protein is CASSLGLAGWDYEQYF.